The rows below give T cell receptor beta chains drawn from one sample of a study of blood T cell repertoires in COVID-19. Method: immunoSEQ multiplex PCR; TCRdb's copy keeps in-frame clones and lacks some. The table has about 480,000 clones, roughly 90% seen once; the top ten hold 1.5% to 2%. Sequenced: PBMCs or T cells enriched from blood (not recorded which). Receptors originate from a woman aged 40 to 50 who had recovered from COVID-19. CDR3s include the opening cysteine and the closing phenylalanine or tryptophan. A D gene is named only where the DNA matches it firmly. Clone size appears in some rows only: once, few, many, or a class for an expanded clone.

J gene: TRBJ2-1; clone size: -; V gene: TRBV11-3; D gene: TRBD2; CDR3 DNA: TGTGCCAGCAGCAAAGGGACTAGCGGCCACAATGAGCAGTTCTTC; CDR3 protein: CASSKGTSGHNEQFF
J gene: TRBJ1-6; clone size: few; V gene: TRBV19; D gene: -; CDR3 DNA: TGTGCCAGTAGTAGTACAGGGTTTAATTCACCCCTCCACTTT; CDR3 protein: CASSSTGFNSPLHF
J gene: TRBJ2-3; clone size: -; V gene: TRBV18; D gene: -; CDR3 DNA: TGTGCCAGCTCAGTGTCAGGGGCAGATACGCAGTATTTT; CDR3 protein: CASSVSGADTQYF
J gene: TRBJ1-2; clone size: -; V gene: TRBV29-1; D gene: -; CDR3 DNA: TGCAGCGTTGAAGTCAGGACTAACTATGGCTACACCTTC; CDR3 protein: CSVEVRTNYGYTF
J gene: TRBJ1-5; clone size: -; V gene: TRBV7-8; D gene: -; CDR3 DNA: TGTGCCAGCAGCTTAAACACAGGGAATCAGCCCCAGCATTTT; CDR3 protein: CASSLNTGNQPQHF
J gene: TRBJ2-7; clone size: -; V gene: TRBV11-3; D gene: -; CDR3 DNA: TGTGCCAGCAGCTTAAGAGGGACTCCCTCCTACGAGCAGTACTTC; CDR3 protein: CASSLRGTPSYEQYF
J gene: TRBJ2-1; clone size: -; V gene: TRBV6-6; D gene: -; CDR3 DNA: TGTGCCAGCAAGAACAGACAGGTAACCTACAATGAGCAGTTCTTC; CDR3 protein: CASKNRQVTYNEQFF
J gene: TRBJ2-7; clone size: -; V gene: TRBV6-2/TRBV6-3; D gene: -; CDR3 DNA: TGTGCCAGCAGTTACGCGAGGGAGCAGTACTTC; CDR3 protein: CASSYAREQYF
J gene: TRBJ2-1; clone size: once; V gene: TRBV25-1; D gene: -; CDR3 DNA: TGTGCCAGCAGTGGGGCGGGCCCAAACAATGAGCAGTTCTTC; CDR3 protein: CASSGAGPNNEQFF
J gene: TRBJ1-2; clone size: -; V gene: TRBV4-1; D gene: TRBD1; CDR3 DNA: TGCGCCAGCAGCCAAGGGCAGGGGGTCGATGGCTACACCTTC; CDR3 protein: CASSQGQGVDGYTF
J gene: TRBJ1-1; clone size: -; V gene: TRBV6-5; D gene: -; CDR3 DNA: TGTGCCAGCACGACTGAACCCGGGACAACGATTGAATCCTTT; CDR3 protein: CASTTEPGTTIESF
J gene: TRBJ2-5; clone size: -; V gene: TRBV11-3; D gene: TRBD2; CDR3 DNA: TGTGCCAGCAGAAAGGGGGGTGGGACTAGCGGGAGAGGAGTGAAAGAGACCCAGTACTTC; CDR3 protein: CASRKGGGTSGRGVKETQYF
J gene: TRBJ2-7; clone size: -; V gene: TRBV4-3; D gene: TRBD2; CDR3 DNA: TGCGCCAGCAGCAAGACTAGCGGGAGTTCCTACGAGCAGTACTTC; CDR3 protein: CASSKTSGSSYEQYF
J gene: TRBJ2-1; clone size: -; V gene: TRBV7-9; D gene: -; CDR3 DNA: TGTGCCAGCAGCGGTGGGACAGGTGCCGTAGCGGGCGACTACAATGAGCAGTTCTTC; CDR3 protein: CASSGGTGAVAGDYNEQFF
J gene: TRBJ1-4; clone size: -; V gene: TRBV4-2; D gene: -; CDR3 DNA: TGTGCCAGCAGCCAAGATAGGGAGTCTAATGAAAAACTGTTTTTT; CDR3 protein: CASSQDRESNEKLFF